The 17 T cell receptor beta chains given below trace back to one sample, sequenced in a study of blood T cell repertoires in COVID-19. Assay: immunoSEQ multiplex PCR; the TCRdb copy retains only in-frame clones and omits some. In the table there are about 280,000 clones, around 88% of which are singletons. The sample taken for sequencing was PBMCs or T cells enriched from blood (not recorded which). Receptor source: a woman in her forties who had recovered from COVID-19.

The J gene is TRBJ2-5, the V gene TRBV5-1; D perhaps matches TRBD2 (6 bases). Germline V lookup: CDR1 SGHRS, CDR2 YFSETQ. Trimming cost V 4 bases and J 5 bases, with 15 bases left between them. CDR3 size: 14 residues. CDR3 in DNA: TGCGCCAGCAGCACCGGGACTCCGGGGGAGACCCAGTACTTC. Its translation is CASSTGTPGETQYF.

The chain uses TRBV12-3 or TRBV12-4 and TRBJ1-6; D unresolved. The CDR3 totals 13 residues. V was shortened by 3 bases and J by 13 bases, with 13 bases between the two germline ends. In nucleotides, the CDR3 is TGTGCCAGCAGTTTGGAGGTGGTGGGCCCCCTCCACTTT. This encodes CASSLEVVGPLHF.

The V and J genes are TRBV28 and TRBJ2-1, with 8 positions matching TRBD2. Germline CDR1 and CDR2: MDHEN and SYDVKM. The ends lost 6 bases at V and 4 bases at J; junction bases unmatched: 11. The CDR3 length is 16 residues. CDR3 nucleotides: TGTGCCAGCAGCCCCGGCGGGAGCGGGAGATACAATGAGCAGTTCTTC. Translating it yields CASSPGGSGRYNEQFF.

The chain carries TRBV5-8 and TRBJ1-1; unclear D gene. The CDR3 runs to 16 residues. V was clipped by 3 bases and J by 2 bases, with 17 bases between them. Germline V CDR1 and CDR2: SGHTS, YDEGEE. The CDR3 region is CASSSYYYRLNTEAFF. The CDR3 DNA reads as TGTGCCAGCAGCTCATATTACTACCGGCTTAACACTGAAGCTTTCTTT.

This chain uses TRBV2 with TRBJ2-5; D may be TRBD1 (5 bases). From germline, CDR1 is SNHLY and CDR2 FYNNEI. The ends were cut back, 7 bases at V and 5 bases at J, with 17 bases in the middle. This CDR3 contains 14 residues. As DNA, the CDR3 is TGTGCCAGCAATTTCAGGGCAGGGTCGGAGACCCAGTACTTC. The encoded protein is CASNFRAGSETQYF.

This clone was detected only once. The chain employs TRBV7-2 and TRBJ2-7; 9 nucleotides agree with TRBD1. CDR1 is SGHTA, CDR2 FQGNSA, per germline. This CDR3 comprises 16 residues. Germline trimming cut 4 bases from V and 3 bases from J; bases unmatched to any gene: 10. CDR3 sequence: CASSSHRTGDLYEQYF. The CDR3 DNA follows: TGTGCCAGCAGCTCACACCGGACAGGGGACCTCTACGAGCAGTACTTC.

The rearrangement joins TRBV7-2 to TRBJ2-4; TRBD2 is a possible D gene (6 bases). Germline-derived CDR1 and CDR2 are SGHTA and FQGNSA. The CDR3 runs 13 residues. Trimming shortened V by 1 base and J by 8 bases, and 9 bases separated the two germline ends. The CDR3 reads CASSLGGVDIQYF. The CDR3 DNA reads as TGTGCCAGCAGCTTAGGGGGGGTGGACATTCAGTACTTC.

The J gene is TRBJ1-6, the V gene TRBV2; D call uncertain. Looked up from germline, CDR1 is SNHLY and CDR2 is FYNNEI. The CDR3 consists of 14 residues. Between the trimmed V and J ends, which lost 6 bases and 0 bases, there was a span of 6 bases. CDR3 amino acids: CASSSSSYNSPLHF. As DNA, the CDR3 is TGTGCCAGCAGCTCGAGCTCCTATAATTCACCCCTCCACTTT. Combining the CDR3 with reference TRBV2 and TRBJ1-6 gives the whole variable domain EPEVTQTPSHQVTQMGQEVILRCVPISNHLYFYWYRQILGQKVEFLVSFYNNEISEKSEIFDDQFSVERPDGSNFTLKIRSTKLEDSAMYFCASSSSSYNSPLHFGNGTRLTVT.

V is TRBV6-2 or TRBV6-3 and J is TRBJ2-7; TRBD1 aligns across 9 bases. CDR1 MNHEY and CDR2 SVGEGT come from the germline V gene. This CDR3 has 13 residues. The V gene end was trimmed by 4 bases and the J gene end by 4 bases; junction bases not matched to a gene: 2. This chain's CDR3 is CASSWGQGYEQYF. The CDR3 DNA follows: TGTGCCAGCAGTTGGGGACAGGGTTACGAGCAGTACTTC.

The chain couples TRBV29-1 to TRBJ2-7, with D perhaps matching TRBD2 (5 bases). Per the germline V gene, CDR1 is SQVTM and CDR2 is ANQGSEA. The CDR3 spans 15 residues. V lost 6 bases and J 2 bases, leaving 20 bases between the germline ends. DNA for the CDR3: TGCAGCGTACTGAGGGAATCTACAGCCGCCTACGAGCAGTACTTC. Translation: CSVLRESTAAYEQYF.

The chain joins TRBV28 to TRBJ1-1; 8 bases are a match to TRBD1. Germline V gene sequence: CDR1 MDHEN, CDR2 SYDVKM. The length of the CDR3 is 15 residues. The V and J ends lost 2 bases and 3 bases, in that order; junction bases with no gene match: 5. CDR3 in DNA: TGTGCCAGCAGTTTAGAAGGCAGGGGGCACACTGAAGCTTTCTTT. Its translation: CASSLEGRGHTEAFF.

V gene TRBV12-3 or TRBV12-4 combines with J gene TRBJ2-7; D is ambiguous. The CDR3 loop spans 13 amino acids. The ends were cut back, 6 bases at V and 2 bases at J, with 11 bases in the middle. The CDR3: CASRATGPYEQYF. In DNA, the CDR3 is TGTGCCAGCAGAGCCACGGGTCCCTACGAGCAGTACTTC.

V and J are TRBV4-3 and TRBJ2-7, with D perhaps TRBD2 (6 bases). This CDR3 has 15 amino acids. The V end was cut by 0 bases, the J end by 2 bases, with 11 bases between. Germline loops: CDR1 LGHNA, CDR2 YSLEER. CDR3 nucleotide sequence: TGCGCCAGCAGCCAAGATCAGTCTAGCGCCTACGAGCAGTACTTC. Its protein product is CASSQDQSSAYEQYF.

This sequence joins TRBV11-2 and TRBJ2-1; TRBD2 matches at 11 bases. This CDR3 is built from 16 residues. Germline V gives CDR1 SGHAT, CDR2 FQNNGV. J was trimmed by 4 bases and V by 5 bases; bases with no gene match: 7. The CDR3 region has the DNA TGTGCCAGCAGCACCCCTAGCGGGAGGAAATACAATGAGCAGTTCTTC. This encodes CASSTPSGRKYNEQFF.

In nucleotides, the CDR3 is TGTGCCAGTAGTATAGCTCTGGGCAGAAGCTCCTATAATTCACCCCTCCACTTT. This encodes CASSIALGRSSYNSPLHF. This chain joins TRBV19 and TRBJ1-6; D is uncertain. CDR1 is LNHDA, CDR2 SQIVND, per germline (reference sequence). The V end was cut by 1 base, the J end by 0 bases, with 13 bases between. The CDR3 length is 18 residues.

This chain connects TRBV7-6 to TRBJ2-3; possible D gene TRBD1, 5 bases. The CDR3 is 17 amino acids. Germline CDR1 SGHVS, CDR2 FNYEAQ. V lost 0 bases, J lost 4 bases, and 17 bases lay in between. In DNA, the CDR3 is TGTGCCAGCAGCTTAGCGTTGGGGCCCTTGGGCCCAGATACGCAGTATTTT. Residues: CASSLALGPLGPDTQYF.

V gene TRBV7-3 combines with J gene TRBJ1-3, with D maybe TRBD1 (6 bases). Looked up from germline, CDR1 is SGHTA and CDR2 is FQGTGA. Between the trimmed V and J ends, which lost 2 bases and 4 bases, there was a span of 12 bases. The CDR3 totals 15 residues. In DNA, the CDR3 is TGTGCCAGCAGCTTAGCACAGGGAGCAGGAAACACCATATATTTT. Translation: CASSLAQGAGNTIYF.